The following is a T cell receptor beta chain sequence with its context. The sample comes from a study of regulatory T cells in long-lasting Graves disease. The V and J ends lost 0 bases and 6 bases respectively, with 9 bases between them. CDR3 length: 14 amino acids. CDR1 and CDR2 from the germline V gene are SGDLS and YYNGEE. Indicated time point: newly diagnosed GD, antithyroid drugs for less than 3 months. PBMC-derived RNA was used for the TCR library. The authors built TCR beta libraries using iRepertoire HTBI primers and Arm-PCR of CDR3 regions. TCRdb fed the multiplex PCR reads into MiXCR, producing one record per CDR3 protein. The sample has 300,000 to 400,000 distinct CDR3 sequences; about 16% are singletons.

The genes are TRBV9 and TRBJ2-2; D is uncertain. The clonotype originates from a female donor with Graves disease. The source was peripheral blood mononuclear cells (PBMCs), collected at new diagnosis, from a patient treated with antithyroid drugs. The CDR3 DNA sequence: TGTGCCAGCAGCGTAGTCGATATGGCCGGGGAGCTGTTTTTT. This gives the protein CASSVVDMAGELFF.